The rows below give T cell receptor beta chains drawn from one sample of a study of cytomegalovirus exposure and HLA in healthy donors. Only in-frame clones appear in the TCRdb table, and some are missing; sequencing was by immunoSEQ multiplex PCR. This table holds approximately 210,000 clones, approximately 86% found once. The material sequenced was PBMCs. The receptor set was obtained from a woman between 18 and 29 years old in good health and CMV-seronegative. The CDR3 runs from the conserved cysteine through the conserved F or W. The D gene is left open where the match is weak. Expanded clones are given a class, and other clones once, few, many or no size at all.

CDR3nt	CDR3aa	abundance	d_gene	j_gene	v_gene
TGTGCCAGCAGTTCCCCGGAACGCGGGACAGGGGCCTACGAGCAGTACTTC	CASSSPERGTGAYEQYF	.	TRBD1	TRBJ2-7	TRBV27
TGTGCCAGCAGTCTCAAGCCCAGGGGAATGGGGGAGCTGTTTTTT	CASSLKPRGMGELFF	.	.	TRBJ2-2	TRBV27
TGTGCCAGCAGTCAAACAGGGGATCAAGAGACCCAGTACTTC	CASSQTGDQETQYF	once	TRBD1	TRBJ2-5	TRBV6-1
TGTGCCAGCTGCGAGCGGGAGGCCACCGGGGAGCTGTTTTTT	CASCEREATGELFF	.	TRBD2	TRBJ2-2	TRBV4-2
TGTGCCAGCAGTCCGGGATTGTATAATTCACCCCTCCACTTT	CASSPGLYNSPLHF	.	.	TRBJ1-6	TRBV28
TGTGCCAGCAGCTTGCCGACAGGGCAAGAGACCCAGTACTTC	CASSLPTGQETQYF	.	TRBD1	TRBJ2-5	TRBV5-6
TGCAGCGTTGCTTTGGCAGGCACCTACGAGCAGTACTTC	CSVALAGTYEQYF	.	.	TRBJ2-7	TRBV29-1
TGCGCCAGCAGTGAAGCGCTCGGGAGGGGGAGTGAAAAACTGTTTTTT	CASSEALGRGSEKLFF	.	.	TRBJ1-4	TRBV6-1
TGCGCCAGCAGTGAGTCGGGGACTAGCGGGGGAAACACCGGGGAGCTGTTTTTT	CASSESGTSGGNTGELFF	few	TRBD2	TRBJ2-2	TRBV10-2
TGTGCCAGCAGCTTAGCCCCGACAGTTTCTGCCTACGAGCAGTACTTC	CASSLAPTVSAYEQYF	many	.	TRBJ2-7	TRBV7-2
TGTGCCAGCGGTTACGCACAGGGAAACACCATATATTTT	CASGYAQGNTIYF	.	.	TRBJ1-3	TRBV6-6
TGTGCCAGCACGACAGGGGGCTTCGGGGAGCTGTTTTTT	CASTTGGFGELFF	.	TRBD1	TRBJ2-2	TRBV5-6
TGTGCCAGCAGCCAAGATCAGGGTAGCACAGATACGCAGTATTTT	CASSQDQGSTDTQYF	.	.	TRBJ2-3	TRBV4-2
TGTGCCACCAGCAGGCTGACAGCGTCAGAGCAGTACTTC	CATSRLTASEQYF	once	.	TRBJ2-7	TRBV15
TGTGCCAGCAGCCCCGGGACAGGGGAAGAGACCCAGTACTTC	CASSPGTGEETQYF	.	TRBD1	TRBJ2-5	TRBV5-4
TGCGCCAGCAGGGGGGCCTCGAGCTCCTACGAGCAGTACTTC	CASRGASSSYEQYF	once	.	TRBJ2-7	TRBV4-1
TGTGCCAGCAGCCCCCCTCCCGGTAGGGGTGGCTACACCTTC	CASSPPPGRGGYTF	.	.	TRBJ1-2	TRBV6-6
TGTGCCATCAGTGAACGGATAAGGACAGGTAGCAATCAGCCCCAGCATTTT	CAISERIRTGSNQPQHF	.	TRBD1	TRBJ1-5	TRBV10-3
TGTGCCAGCAGTGATCCGGGGGGCGGCCACCCTGAAGCTTTCTTT	CASSDPGGGHPEAFF	.	.	TRBJ1-1	TRBV2
TGTGCCAGCAGCCCTAGGCCGGGCACTGAAGCTTTCTTT	CASSPRPGTEAFF	.	.	TRBJ1-1	TRBV7-3
TGTGCCAGCAGCTTGACAGGAGGGGGGGGCACTGAAGCTTTCTTT	CASSLTGGGGTEAFF	.	.	TRBJ1-1	TRBV5-4
TGTGCCAGCTGCCGGGGGGTTGTGGGCAACACTGAAGCTTTCTTT	CASCRGVVGNTEAFF	few	.	TRBJ1-1	TRBV6-5
TGTGCCAGCAGGGGTTGGGCGGGGGAGACCCAGTACTTC	CASRGWAGETQYF	.	.	TRBJ2-5	TRBV27
TGCAGCGCCAACCGGGACTACAACAATGAGCAGTTCTTC	CSANRDYNNEQFF	once	TRBD2	TRBJ2-1	TRBV29-1
TGTGCCAGCAGCTTAGACGGCGGGTCAGGCAATGAGCAGTTCTTC	CASSLDGGSGNEQFF	.	.	TRBJ2-1	TRBV7-9
TGTGCCACCCCCCTCAGGACAAGCTTGAACACTGAAGCTTTCTTT	CATPLRTSLNTEAFF	once	.	TRBJ1-1	TRBV6-4
TGTGCCAGCACCGGGGACAGGTCCAGCTCCTACGAGCAGTACTTC	CASTGDRSSSYEQYF	.	TRBD1	TRBJ2-7	TRBV6-6
TGTGCCAGCAGCCCCACTACCTACGAGCAGTACTTC	CASSPTTYEQYF	.	.	TRBJ2-7	TRBV11-2
TGTGCCAGCAGCTCCTTATCTCTCTATGGCTACACCTTC	CASSSLSLYGYTF	.	.	TRBJ1-2	TRBV5-4
TGTGCCAGCAGTTTACCGATTGGGCTAGCGCCCCTCTTC	CASSLPIGLAPLF	once	.	TRBJ2-7	TRBV28
TGTGCCATCAGGAGGGACTCCTACAATGAGCAGTTCTTC	CAIRRDSYNEQFF	.	.	TRBJ2-1	TRBV10-3
TGTGCCAGCAGCGCGGGACAGGGGGCCTTTGCAACTAATGAAAAACTGTTTTTT	CASSAGQGAFATNEKLFF	.	TRBD1	TRBJ1-4	TRBV5-8
TGTGCCATCAGTCAACAGGGGTTCTCCTACGAGCAGTACTTC	CAISQQGFSYEQYF	.	TRBD1	TRBJ2-7	TRBV10-3
TGCGCCAGCAGCCATTCAGGAGAAAAACTGTTTTTT	CASSHSGEKLFF	.	.	TRBJ1-4	TRBV4-1
TGTGCCAGCGGGTACAGTCACCAAGAGACCCAGTACTTC	CASGYSHQETQYF	.	.	TRBJ2-5	TRBV27
TGTGCCAGCTGGGACAGAGGGTACGAGCAGTACTTC	CASWDRGYEQYF	few	TRBD1	TRBJ2-7	TRBV28
TGTGCCAGCAGCTTACGACAGGGGGGCAATCAGCCCCAGCATTTT	CASSLRQGGNQPQHF	once	TRBD1	TRBJ1-5	TRBV7-2
TGCGCCAGCAGCCAAGAGTCCGGAGTCGGGTATGGCTACACCTTC	CASSQESGVGYGYTF	.	.	TRBJ1-2	TRBV4-1
TGTGCCAGCACCTTACGGGATTACTCTGGAAACACCATATATTTT	CASTLRDYSGNTIYF	.	.	TRBJ1-3	TRBV7-9
TGTGCCAGCAGTCCACAGGGGATGGGGCCCCAGCATTTT	CASSPQGMGPQHF	.	TRBD1	TRBJ1-5	TRBV6-5
TGTGCCACCAGCAGGGAAGGGACAGGGGGATGGCAGCCCCAGCATTTT	CATSREGTGGWQPQHF	.	TRBD1	TRBJ1-5	TRBV15
TGCGCCACCGCGGGACAGAGTTCACCCACAGATACGCAGTATTTT	CATAGQSSPTDTQYF	.	.	TRBJ2-3	TRBV10-1
TGTGCCAGCAGCTTAGGTCTGGGGGCGCGAAACACTGAAGCTTTCTTT	CASSLGLGARNTEAFF	.	.	TRBJ1-1	TRBV13
TGCAGCGTCTCCGGGGCCAACGTCCTGACTTTC	CSVSGANVLTF	.	.	TRBJ2-6	TRBV29-1
TGTGCCAGCAGCTGGATGACAGGGTTGGAGACCCAGTACTTC	CASSWMTGLETQYF	.	TRBD1	TRBJ2-5	TRBV7-2
TGTGCCAGCAGCTTGGTATGGGACTCGAGCGAGCAGTACTTC	CASSLVWDSSEQYF	.	.	TRBJ2-7	TRBV5-6
TGTGCCAGTAAGGGACTAGCGGGAGCCCCCAGCACAGATACGCAGTATTTT	CASKGLAGAPSTDTQYF	.	TRBD2	TRBJ2-3	TRBV2
TGTGCCAGCACCAACGGGGACTTGACCTACGAGCAGTACTTC	CASTNGDLTYEQYF	.	.	TRBJ2-7	TRBV6-5
TGTGCCAGCAATGTTTACGGACTAGCGGAAGGCGGGGGGGATGAGCAGTTCTTC	CASNVYGLAEGGGDEQFF	.	TRBD2	TRBJ2-1	TRBV28
TGCGCCAGCAGCCAACCCAGGGTTCTCTCCCCCCTGTTTTTT	CASSQPRVLSPLFF	.	.	TRBJ1-4	TRBV4-1
TGTGCCAGCACGAGGACTAGCGGTACAGATACGCAGTATTTT	CASTRTSGTDTQYF	.	TRBD2	TRBJ2-3	TRBV7-9
TGTGCCAGCAGCCAGATCCGGGACACAGGAGCTTTCTTT	CASSQIRDTGAFF	few	.	TRBJ1-1	TRBV4-2
TGTGCCAGCAGTGACCCCGGGCAGGGGGCGGGCGAGCAGTACTTC	CASSDPGQGAGEQYF	.	TRBD1	TRBJ2-7	TRBV25-1
TGTGCCAGCAGCTTTCGTAGCGGAAGCGGGTCAGAGACCCAGTACTTC	CASSFRSGSGSETQYF	.	.	TRBJ2-5	TRBV5-6
TGTGCCAGCAGCCAAGATGCGACTAGCGGCGGGAATGAGCAGTTCTTC	CASSQDATSGGNEQFF	.	TRBD2	TRBJ2-1	TRBV4-2
TGCAGCTCCCAGCGGGAGGACAATGAGCAGTTCTTC	CSSQREDNEQFF	.	TRBD2	TRBJ2-1	TRBV29-1